What follows describes a single TCR beta chain. The data stem from a study of shared clonotypes between healthy human individuals. Germline V lookup: CDR1 MDHEN, CDR2 SYDVKM. This CDR3 is built from 14 residues. Trimming removed 6 bases from V and 5 bases from J; junction bases left unmatched: 6. Clones were read by immunoSEQ multiplex PCR, and TCRdb kept only the in-frame ones, dropping some. The sample consists of 490,000 or so clones, around 80% of them appearing once. This TCR was recovered from a woman between 40 and 50 years old in good health. Some clones in this sample may be carry-over from other donors' samples. Sequencing input: PBMCs. V is TRBV28 and J is TRBJ2-5; 10 nucleotides align to TRBD2. DNA for the CDR3: TGTGCCAGCAGCCTTCAAGCGGGGGGGGAGACCCAGTACTTC. Its translation is CASSLQAGGETQYF.